A selection of T cell receptor beta chains follows, all from one sample in a study of cytomegalovirus exposure and HLA in healthy donors. Sequencing used immunoSEQ multiplex PCR; TCRdb keeps in-frame clones, though not all of them. The sample contains around 130,000 clones, almost 85% of which appear only once. Sequencing was carried out using PBMCs. The receptors shown here come from a boy aged 2 to 9 in good health and CMV-seronegative. The CDR3 runs from the conserved cysteine through the conserved F or W. The D gene is left open where the match is weak.

J gene,V gene,D gene,CDR3 protein,CDR3 DNA
TRBJ2-1,TRBV4-3,TRBD2,CASSHGLAGSYNEQFF,TGCGCCAGCAGCCACGGACTAGCGGGATCCTACAATGAGCAGTTCTTC
TRBJ1-1,TRBV30,.,CACRDSNTEAFF,TGTGCCTGCCGGGACTCGAACACTGAAGCTTTCTTT
TRBJ1-5,TRBV7-8,TRBD1,CASSEEQGTNQPQHF,TGTGCCAGCAGCGAAGAACAGGGGACCAATCAGCCCCAGCATTTT
TRBJ1-1,TRBV6-5,TRBD1,CASSAGQENTEAFF,TGTGCCAGCAGTGCGGGACAGGAGAACACTGAAGCTTTCTTT
TRBJ2-3,TRBV7-9,.,CASSSFLLERDTQYF,TGTGCCAGCAGTTCGTTCCTCTTGGAGAGAGATACGCAGTATTTT
TRBJ2-5,TRBV11-3,.,CASSLARGRTQYF,TGTGCCAGCAGCTTAGCACGGGGGAGGACCCAGTACTTC
TRBJ2-1,TRBV18,TRBD2,CASSPPGGANHNEQFF,TGTGCCAGCTCACCACCCGGGGGGGCCAACCACAATGAGCAGTTCTTC
TRBJ1-5,TRBV19,TRBD1,CASSIGGTGGLSNQPQHF,TGTGCCAGTAGTATCGGGGGGACAGGGGGCCTTAGCAATCAGCCCCAGCATTTT
TRBJ1-2,TRBV10-3,TRBD1,CAISEGQGSDYGYTF,TGTGCCATCAGTGAGGGACAGGGGAGTGACTATGGCTACACCTTC
TRBJ2-1,TRBV6-4,TRBD2,CASSDGTSGNNEQFF,TGTGCCAGCAGTGACGGGACTAGCGGGAACAATGAGCAGTTCTTC